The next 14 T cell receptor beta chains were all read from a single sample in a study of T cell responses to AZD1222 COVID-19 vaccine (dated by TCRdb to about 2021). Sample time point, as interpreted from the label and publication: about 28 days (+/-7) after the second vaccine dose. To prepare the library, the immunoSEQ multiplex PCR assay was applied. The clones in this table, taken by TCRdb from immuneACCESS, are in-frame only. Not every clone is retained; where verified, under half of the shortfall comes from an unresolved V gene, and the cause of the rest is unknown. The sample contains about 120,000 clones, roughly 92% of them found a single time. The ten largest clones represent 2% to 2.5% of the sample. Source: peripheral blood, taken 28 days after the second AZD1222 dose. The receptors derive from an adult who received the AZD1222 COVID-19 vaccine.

The CDR3 DNA is TGTGCCACCCATGGGAGGGACACTGAAGCTTTCTTT. It codes for CATHGRDTEAFF. The chain uses TRBV10-3 and TRBJ1-1, with unresolved D. In germline, CDR1 is ENHRY, CDR2 SYGVKD. Deletions cut 10 bases from V and 3 bases from J, with 12 bases between. This CDR3 spans 12 amino acids.

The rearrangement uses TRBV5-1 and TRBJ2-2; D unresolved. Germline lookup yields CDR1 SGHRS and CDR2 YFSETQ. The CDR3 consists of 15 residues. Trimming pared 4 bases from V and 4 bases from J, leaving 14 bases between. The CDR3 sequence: CASSGEARITGELFF. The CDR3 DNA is TGCGCCAGCAGCGGAGAAGCAAGAATCACCGGGGAGCTGTTTTTT.

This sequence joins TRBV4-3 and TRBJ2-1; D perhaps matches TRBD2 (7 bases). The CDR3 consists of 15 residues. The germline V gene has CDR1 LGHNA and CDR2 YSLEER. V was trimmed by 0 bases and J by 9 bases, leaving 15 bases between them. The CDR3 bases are TGCGCCAGCAGCCAAGATTATGGGGGGGCCGGTGAGCAGTTCTTC. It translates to CASSQDYGGAGEQFF.

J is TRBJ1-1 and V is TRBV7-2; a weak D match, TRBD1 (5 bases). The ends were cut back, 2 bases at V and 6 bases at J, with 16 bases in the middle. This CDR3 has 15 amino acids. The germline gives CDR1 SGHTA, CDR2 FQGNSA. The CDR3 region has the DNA TGTGCCAGCAGCTTACGGCGCCCCGGGGGGTCTGAAGCTTTCTTT. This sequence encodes CASSLRRPGGSEAFF.

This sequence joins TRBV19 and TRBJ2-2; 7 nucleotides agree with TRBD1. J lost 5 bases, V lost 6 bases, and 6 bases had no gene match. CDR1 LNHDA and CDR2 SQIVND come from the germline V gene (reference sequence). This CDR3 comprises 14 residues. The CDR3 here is CASSNRGGTGELFF. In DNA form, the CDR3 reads TGTGCCAGTAGCAACAGGGGTGGGACCGGGGAGCTGTTTTTT. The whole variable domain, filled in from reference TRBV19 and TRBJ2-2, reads DGGITQSPKYLFRKEGQNVTLSCEQNLNHDAMYWYRQDPGQGLRLIYYSQIVNDFQKGDIAEGYSVSREKKESFPLTVTSAQKNPTAFYLCASSNRGGTGELFFGEGSRLTVL.

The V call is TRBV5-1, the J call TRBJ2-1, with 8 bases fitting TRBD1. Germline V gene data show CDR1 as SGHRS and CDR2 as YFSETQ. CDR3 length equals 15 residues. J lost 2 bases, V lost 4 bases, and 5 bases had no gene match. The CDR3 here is CASSPRQGTYNEQFF. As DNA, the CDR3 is TGCGCCAGCAGCCCCAGACAGGGGACCTACAATGAGCAGTTCTTC.

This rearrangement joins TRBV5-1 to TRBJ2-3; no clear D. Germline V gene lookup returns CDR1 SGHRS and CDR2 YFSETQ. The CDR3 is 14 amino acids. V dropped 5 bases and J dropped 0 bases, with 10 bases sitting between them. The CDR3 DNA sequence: TGCGCCAGCAGTCTTAGCCCCAGCACAGATACGCAGTATTTT. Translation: CASSLSPSTDTQYF.

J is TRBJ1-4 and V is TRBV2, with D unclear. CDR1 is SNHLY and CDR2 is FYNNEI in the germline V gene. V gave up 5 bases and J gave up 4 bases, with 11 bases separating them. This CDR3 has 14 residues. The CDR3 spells CASSIGRINEKLFF. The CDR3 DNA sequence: TGTGCCAGCAGTATTGGACGGATTAATGAAAAACTGTTTTTT.

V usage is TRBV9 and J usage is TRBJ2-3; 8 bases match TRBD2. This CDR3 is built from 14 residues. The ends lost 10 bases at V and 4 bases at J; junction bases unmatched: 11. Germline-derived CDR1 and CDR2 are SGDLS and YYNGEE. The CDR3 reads CASSPGTSADTQYF. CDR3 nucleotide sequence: TGTGCCTCCTCCCCCGGGACTAGTGCAGATACGCAGTATTTT.

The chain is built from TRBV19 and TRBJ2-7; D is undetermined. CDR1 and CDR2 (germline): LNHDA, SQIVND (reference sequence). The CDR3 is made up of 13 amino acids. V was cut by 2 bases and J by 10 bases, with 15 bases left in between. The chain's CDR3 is CASSISLGSTQYF. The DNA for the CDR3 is TGTGCCAGTAGTATAAGTTTGGGCAGCACTCAGTACTTC.

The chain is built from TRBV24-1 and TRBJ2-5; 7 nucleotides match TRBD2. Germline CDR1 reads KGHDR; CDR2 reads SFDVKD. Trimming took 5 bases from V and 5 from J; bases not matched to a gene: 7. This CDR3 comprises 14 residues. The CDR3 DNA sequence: TGTGCCACCAGTGCCCTGGGAGGGTTGGAGACCCAGTACTTC. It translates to CATSALGGLETQYF.

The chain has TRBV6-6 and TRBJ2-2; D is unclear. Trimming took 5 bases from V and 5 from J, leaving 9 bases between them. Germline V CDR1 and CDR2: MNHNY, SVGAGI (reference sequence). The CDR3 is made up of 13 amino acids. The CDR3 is CASSRTDTGELFF. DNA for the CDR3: TGTGCCAGCAGTCGGACCGATACCGGGGAGCTGTTTTTT.

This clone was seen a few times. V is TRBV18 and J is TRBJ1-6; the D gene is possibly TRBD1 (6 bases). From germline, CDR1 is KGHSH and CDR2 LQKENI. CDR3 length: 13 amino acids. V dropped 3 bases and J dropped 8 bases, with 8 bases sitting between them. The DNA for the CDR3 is TGTGCCAGCTCACCGAACAGGGATTCACCCCTCCACTTT. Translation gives CASSPNRDSPLHF.

The CDR3 DNA follows: TGCAGCGTTGATCAGGTAGGGTACGGCACTGAAGCTTTCTTT. Translated, it gives CSVDQVGYGTEAFF. The rearrangement links TRBV29-1 to TRBJ1-1; D is unresolved. The germline V gene has CDR1 SQVTM and CDR2 ANQGSEA. The CDR3 runs to 14 residues. Trimming took 3 bases from V and 4 from J, leaving 15 bases between them.